The next 14 T cell receptor beta chains were all read from a single sample in a study of T-cell reconstitution after alpha-beta-depleted transplantation in children. The library targeted TCRbeta and was prepared with unique molecular identifiers. TCRdb ran MiXCR on the PCR reads and lists one entry per CDR3 protein. The sample yields just over 950,000 distinct CDR3 sequences, about 29% seen once. The source was PBMCs, mostly from graft donor cells, collected 360 days after TCRalphabeta/CD19-depleted stem cell transplant. The receptors shown here come from a boy in the first two years of life who had a stem cell transplant for SCID, so the T cells may come from the graft donor.

This clonotype came up a few times. The chain combines TRBV5-1 with TRBJ2-3; unclear D gene. This CDR3 region has 16 residues. Trimming shortened V by 0 bases and J by 4 bases, and 15 bases separated the two germline ends. Per germline, CDR1 SGHRS and CDR2 YFSETQ. CDR3 residues: CASSLARQPSADTQYF. The CDR3 DNA reads as TGCGCCAGCAGCTTGGCCCGTCAGCCCTCAGCAGATACGCAGTATTTT.

This clonotype was recorded only once. The rearrangement uses TRBV4-1 and TRBJ2-7; no reliable D call. Trimming took off 4 bases at V and 0 bases at J, with 10 bases between the two ends. This CDR3 region has 14 residues. CDR1 MGHRA and CDR2 YSYEKL come from the germline V gene. The CDR3 reads CASSPIDTSYEQYF. CDR3 DNA: TGCGCCAGCAGCCCGATCGACACCTCCTACGAGCAGTACTTC.

This chain uses TRBV15 with TRBJ2-1; a possible D gene is TRBD2 (6 bases). The CDR3 runs to 15 residues. Between the trimmed V and J ends, which lost 3 bases and 5 bases, there was a span of 14 bases. The V gene's germline CDR1 is LNHNV and CDR2 YYDKDF (reference sequence). The CDR3 protein is CATSRAGLGDNEQFF. The CDR3 DNA sequence: TGTGCCACCAGCAGGGCGGGACTGGGAGACAATGAGCAGTTCTTC.

V is TRBV12-3 or TRBV12-4 and J is TRBJ1-2, with TRBD1 matching 8 bases. CDR3 length: 15 amino acids. Unmatched junction bases numbered 7, after V lost 1 base and J lost 6 bases. The CDR3 DNA reads as TGTGCCAGCAGTTTAGTCCGGACAGGGATTGATGGCTACACCTTC. Its translation: CASSLVRTGIDGYTF.

This clonotype was seen only a few times. The J gene is TRBJ2-3, the V gene TRBV6-2 or TRBV6-3, with no clear D. The CDR3 runs to 16 residues. Trimming removed 5 bases from V and 0 bases from J, with 15 bases in between. From germline, CDR1 is MNHEY and CDR2 SVGEGT. CDR3 residues: CASSNAVATSTDTQYF. The CDR3 region has the DNA TGTGCCAGCAGTAACGCGGTGGCTACTAGCACAGATACGCAGTATTTT.

The chain has TRBV12-3 or TRBV12-4 and TRBJ1-1, with a tentative D call TRBD1 (5 bases). V lost 0 bases, J lost 0 bases, and 8 bases lay in between. The CDR3 extends over 15 amino acids. The chain's CDR3 is CASSLAPTVNTEAFF. CDR3 in DNA: TGTGCCAGCAGTTTAGCCCCGACAGTGAACACTGAAGCTTTCTTT.

This clonotype was picked up a small number of times. The chain recombines TRBV20-1 with TRBJ2-1, with 9 bases that match TRBD2. The CDR3 has 15 residues. The germline CDR1 and CDR2 sequences are DFQATT and SNEGSKA (reference sequence). The J segment lost 4 bases and the V segment lost 1 base, leaving 5 bases of the junction unmatched. This CDR3 is CSARVSGGTYNEQFF. The CDR3 region has the DNA TGCAGTGCTAGAGTTAGCGGGGGAACTTACAATGAGCAGTTCTTC.

V is TRBV5-1 and J is TRBJ1-2; D remains unclear. CDR1 is SGHRS and CDR2 is YFSETQ in the germline V gene. Trimming removed 5 bases at V and 6 bases at J, with 20 bases between. The length of the CDR3 is 15 residues. CDR3 bases: TGCGCCAGCAGGAGCCCCGGGGTTAAGGTTCATGGCTACACCTTC. This codes for CASRSPGVKVHGYTF. The full variable domain, rest sourced from reference TRBV5-1 and TRBJ1-2, is KAGVTQTPRYLIKTRGQQVTLSCSPISGHRSVSWYQQTPGQGLQFLFEYFSETQRNKGNFPGRFSGRQFSNSRSEMNVSTLELGDSALYLCASRSPGVKVHGYTFGSGTRLTVV.

This chain joins TRBV11-2 and TRBJ2-1; TRBD1 agrees at 8 bases. The CDR3 sequence is 15 residues long. The junction had 9 bases not matched to a gene; V was cut back by 5 bases and J by 6 bases. CDR1 and CDR2 (germline): SGHAT, FQNNGV. CDR3 sequence reads: CASSPRTGSGNEQFF. For the CDR3, the DNA is TGTGCCAGCAGCCCACGGACAGGGTCGGGCAATGAGCAGTTCTTC.

This sequence joins TRBV2 and TRBJ1-4, with 8 bases aligning to TRBD1. The germline CDR1 and CDR2 sequences are SNHLY and FYNNEI. This CDR3 has 15 residues. Unmatched junction bases numbered 11, after V lost 10 bases and J lost 4 bases. Here the CDR3 reads CATNGQGTRNEKLFF. The CDR3 DNA follows: TGTGCCACCAACGGACAGGGTACACGTAATGAAAAACTGTTTTTT.

The gene calls are TRBV12-3 or TRBV12-4 and TRBJ2-7, with TRBD2 identical over 7 bases. V gave up 2 bases and J gave up 4 bases; unmatched junction bases: 8. The CDR3 loop spans 15 amino acids. The CDR3 DNA reads as TGTGCCAGCAGTTTAAGGCTGGGACTACCTTACGAGCAGTACTTC. Translation: CASSLRLGLPYEQYF.

This clonotype was seen only a few times. The chain employs TRBV28 and TRBJ1-1, with D maybe TRBD1 (5 bases). The CDR3 extends over 13 amino acids. Germline-derived CDR1 and CDR2 are MDHEN and SYDVKM. Trimming stripped 2 bases from V and 11 bases from J, with 15 bases between. Here the CDR3 reads CASSLTGTFGAFF. The CDR3 bases are TGTGCCAGCAGTTTAACGGGGACTTTTGGGGCTTTCTTT.

Only a few counts were recorded for this clonotype. The rearrangement uses TRBV5-1 and TRBJ1-1; perhaps TRBD1 as D (6 bases). The CDR3 loop spans 14 amino acids. V gave up 4 bases and J gave up 4 bases, with 14 bases separating them. Germline CDR1 reads SGHRS; CDR2 reads YFSETQ. The CDR3, as DNA: TGCGCCAGCAGCACTCACAGGGAGAGCACTGAAGCTTTCTTT. Amino acids: CASSTHRESTEAFF.

V is TRBV5-1 and J is TRBJ1-1, with D possibly TRBD1 on 5 matching bases. Trimming pared 0 bases from V and 11 bases from J, leaving 17 bases between. This CDR3 comprises 14 residues. CDR1 SGHRS and CDR2 YFSETQ come from the germline V gene. This CDR3 reads CASSLAVGLGKAFF. CDR3 in DNA: TGCGCCAGCAGCTTGGCCGTGGGGCTGGGGAAGGCTTTCTTT.